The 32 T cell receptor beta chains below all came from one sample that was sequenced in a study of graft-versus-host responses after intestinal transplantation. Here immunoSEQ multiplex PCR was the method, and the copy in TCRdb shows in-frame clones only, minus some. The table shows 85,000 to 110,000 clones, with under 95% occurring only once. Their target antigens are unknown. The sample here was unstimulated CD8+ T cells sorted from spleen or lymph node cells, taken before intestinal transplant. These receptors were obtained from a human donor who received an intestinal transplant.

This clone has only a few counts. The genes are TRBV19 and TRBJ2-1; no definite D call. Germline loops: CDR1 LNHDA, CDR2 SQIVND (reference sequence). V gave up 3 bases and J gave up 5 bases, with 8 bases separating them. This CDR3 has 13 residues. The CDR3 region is CASSIDNNNEQFF. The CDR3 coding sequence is TGTGCCAGTAGTATCGACAACAACAATGAGCAGTTCTTC.

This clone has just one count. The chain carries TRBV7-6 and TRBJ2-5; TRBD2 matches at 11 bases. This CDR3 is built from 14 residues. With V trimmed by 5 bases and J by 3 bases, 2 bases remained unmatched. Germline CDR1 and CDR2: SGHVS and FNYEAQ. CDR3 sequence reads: CASSLLAGEETQYF. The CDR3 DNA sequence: TGTGCCAGCAGCCTACTAGCGGGGGAAGAGACCCAGTACTTC.

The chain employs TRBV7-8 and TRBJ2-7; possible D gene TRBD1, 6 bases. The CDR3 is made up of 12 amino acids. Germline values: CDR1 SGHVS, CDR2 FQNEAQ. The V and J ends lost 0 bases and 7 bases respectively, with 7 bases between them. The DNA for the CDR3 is TGTGCCAGCAGCTTAGCGGGACATGAGCAGTACTTC. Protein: CASSLAGHEQYF.

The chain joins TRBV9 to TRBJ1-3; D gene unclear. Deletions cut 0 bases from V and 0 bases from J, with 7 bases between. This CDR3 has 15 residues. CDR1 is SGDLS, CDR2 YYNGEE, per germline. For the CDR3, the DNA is TGTGCCAGCAGCGTAGGAACGAGCTCTGGAAACACCATATATTTT. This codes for CASSVGTSSGNTIYF.

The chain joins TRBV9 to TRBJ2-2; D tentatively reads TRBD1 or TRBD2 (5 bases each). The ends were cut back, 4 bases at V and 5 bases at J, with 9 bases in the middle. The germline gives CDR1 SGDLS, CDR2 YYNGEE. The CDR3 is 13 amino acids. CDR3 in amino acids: CASSPWGTGELFF. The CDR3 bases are TGTGCCAGCAGCCCGTGGGGGACCGGGGAGCTGTTTTTT. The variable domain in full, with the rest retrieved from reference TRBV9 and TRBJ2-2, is DSGVTQTPKHLITATGQRVTLRCSPRSGDLSVYWYQQSLDQGLQFLIQYYNGEERAKGNILERFSAQQFPDLHSELNLSSLELGDSALYFCASSPWGTGELFFGEGSRLTVL.

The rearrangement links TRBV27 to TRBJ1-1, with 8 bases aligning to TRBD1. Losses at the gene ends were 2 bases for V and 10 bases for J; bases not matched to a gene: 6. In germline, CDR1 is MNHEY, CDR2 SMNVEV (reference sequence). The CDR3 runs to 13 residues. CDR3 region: CASSLGQGALAFF. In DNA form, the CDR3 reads TGTGCCAGCAGTTTAGGGCAGGGGGCATTAGCTTTCTTT.

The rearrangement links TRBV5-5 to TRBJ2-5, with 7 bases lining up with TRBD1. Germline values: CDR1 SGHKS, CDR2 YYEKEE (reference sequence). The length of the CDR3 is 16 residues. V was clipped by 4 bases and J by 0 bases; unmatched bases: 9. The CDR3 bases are TGTGCCAGCAGCATGCCGGGACAGAGGTACCAAGAGACCCAGTACTTC. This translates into CASSMPGQRYQETQYF.

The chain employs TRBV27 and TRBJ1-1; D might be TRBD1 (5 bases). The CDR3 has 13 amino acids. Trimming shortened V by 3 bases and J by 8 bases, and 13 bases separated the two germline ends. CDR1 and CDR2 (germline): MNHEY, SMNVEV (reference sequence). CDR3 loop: CASSLGGVTEAFF. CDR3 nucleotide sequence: TGTGCCAGCAGTTTGGGGGGGGTGACGGAAGCTTTCTTT.

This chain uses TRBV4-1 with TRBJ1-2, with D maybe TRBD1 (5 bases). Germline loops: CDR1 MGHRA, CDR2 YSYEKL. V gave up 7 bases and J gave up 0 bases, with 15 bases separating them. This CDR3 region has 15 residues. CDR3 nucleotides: TGCGCCAGCAATCCCACAGGAGCAACTAACTATGGCTACACCTTC. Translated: CASNPTGATNYGYTF.

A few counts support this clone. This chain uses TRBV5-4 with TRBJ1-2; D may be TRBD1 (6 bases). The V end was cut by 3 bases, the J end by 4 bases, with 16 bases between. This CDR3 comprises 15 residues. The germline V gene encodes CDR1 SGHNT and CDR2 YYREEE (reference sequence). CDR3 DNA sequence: TGTGCCAGCAGCTCCAACGGACAGCCTGTCTATGGCTACACCTTC. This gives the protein CASSSNGQPVYGYTF. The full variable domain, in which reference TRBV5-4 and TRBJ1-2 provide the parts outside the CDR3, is ETGVTQSPTHLIKTRGQQVTLRCSSQSGHNTVSWYQQALGQGPQFIFQYYREEENGRGNFPPRFSGLQFPNYSSELNVNALELDDSALYLCASSSNGQPVYGYTFGSGTRLTVV.

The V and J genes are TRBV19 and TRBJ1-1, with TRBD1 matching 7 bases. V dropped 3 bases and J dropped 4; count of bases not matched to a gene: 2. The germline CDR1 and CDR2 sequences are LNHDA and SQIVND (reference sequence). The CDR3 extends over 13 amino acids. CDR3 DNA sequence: TGTGCCAGTAGTATTGGACAGGCCACTGAAGCTTTCTTT. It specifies CASSIGQATEAFF.

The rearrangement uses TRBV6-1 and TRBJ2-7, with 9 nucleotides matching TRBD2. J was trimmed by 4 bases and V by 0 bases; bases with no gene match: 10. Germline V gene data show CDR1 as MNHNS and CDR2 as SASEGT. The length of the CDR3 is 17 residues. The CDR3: CASSEALPASGAYEQYF. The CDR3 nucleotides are TGTGCCAGCAGTGAAGCGCTTCCCGCTAGCGGGGCTTACGAGCAGTACTTC.

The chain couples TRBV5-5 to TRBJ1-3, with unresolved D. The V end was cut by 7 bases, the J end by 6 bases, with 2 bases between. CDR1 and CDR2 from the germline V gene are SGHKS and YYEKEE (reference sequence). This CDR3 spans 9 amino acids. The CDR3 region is CASLNTIYF. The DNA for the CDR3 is TGTGCCAGCCTAAACACCATATATTTT. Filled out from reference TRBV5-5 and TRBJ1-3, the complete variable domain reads DAGVTQSPTHLIKTRGQQVTLRCSPISGHKSVSWYQQVLGQGPQFIFQYYEKEERGRGNFPDRFSARQFPNYSSELNVNALLLGDSALYLCASLNTIYFGEGSWLTVV.

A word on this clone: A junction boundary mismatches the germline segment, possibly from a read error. The CDR3, as DNA: TGTGCCAGCAGCGAAGTAGGGGATTATGGCTACACCTTC. Translated: CASSEVGDYGYTF. The chain links TRBV6-1 to TRBJ1-2, with TRBD1 as a possible D gene (5 bases). Germline CDR1 is MNHNS and CDR2 is SASEGT. The CDR3 sequence is 13 residues long.

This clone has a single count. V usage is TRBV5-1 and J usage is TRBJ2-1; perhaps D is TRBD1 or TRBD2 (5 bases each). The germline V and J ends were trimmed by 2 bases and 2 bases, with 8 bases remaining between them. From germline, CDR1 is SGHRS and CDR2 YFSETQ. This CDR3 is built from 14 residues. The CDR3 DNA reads TGCGCCAGCAGCTTTTGGGGGACCTACAATGAGCAGTTCTTC. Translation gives CASSFWGTYNEQFF.

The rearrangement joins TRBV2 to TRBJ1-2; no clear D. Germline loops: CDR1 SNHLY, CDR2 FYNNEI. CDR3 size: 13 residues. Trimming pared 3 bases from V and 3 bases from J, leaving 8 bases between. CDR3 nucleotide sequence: TGTGCCAGCAGTGATGTGGGCGACTATGGCTACACCTTC. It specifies CASSDVGDYGYTF.

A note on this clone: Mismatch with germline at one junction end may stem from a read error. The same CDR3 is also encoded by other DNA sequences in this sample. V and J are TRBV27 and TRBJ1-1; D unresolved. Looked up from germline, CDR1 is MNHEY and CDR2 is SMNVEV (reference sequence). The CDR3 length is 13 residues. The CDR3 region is CASSQLGNTEAFF. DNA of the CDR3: TGTGCCAGCAGCCAACTCGGGAACACTGAAGCCTTCTTT.

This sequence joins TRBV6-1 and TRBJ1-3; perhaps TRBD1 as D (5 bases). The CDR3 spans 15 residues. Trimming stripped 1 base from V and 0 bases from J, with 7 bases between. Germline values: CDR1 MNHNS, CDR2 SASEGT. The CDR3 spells CASSEEGLSGNTIYF. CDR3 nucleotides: TGTGCCAGCAGTGAAGAGGGACTCTCTGGAAACACCATATATTTT.

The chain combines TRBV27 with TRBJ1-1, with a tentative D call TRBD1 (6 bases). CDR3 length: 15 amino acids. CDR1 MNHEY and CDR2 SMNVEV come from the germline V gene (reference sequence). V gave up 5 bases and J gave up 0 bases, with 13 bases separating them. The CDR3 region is CASSLAGTLNTEAFF. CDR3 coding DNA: TGTGCCAGCAGTCTCGCCGGGACATTGAACACTGAAGCTTTCTTT.

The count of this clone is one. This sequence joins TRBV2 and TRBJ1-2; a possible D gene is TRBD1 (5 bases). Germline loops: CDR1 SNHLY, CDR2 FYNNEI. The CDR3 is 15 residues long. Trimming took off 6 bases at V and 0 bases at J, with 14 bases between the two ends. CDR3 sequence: CASSAHDSSNYGYTF. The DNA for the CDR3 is TGTGCCAGCAGCGCTCACGACAGCTCTAACTATGGCTACACCTTC. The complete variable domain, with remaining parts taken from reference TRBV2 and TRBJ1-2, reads EPEVTQTPSHQVTQMGQEVILRCVPISNHLYFYWYRQILGQKVEFLVSFYNNEISEKSEIFDDQFSVERPDGSNFTLKIRSTKLEDSAMYFCASSAHDSSNYGYTFGSGTRLTVV.

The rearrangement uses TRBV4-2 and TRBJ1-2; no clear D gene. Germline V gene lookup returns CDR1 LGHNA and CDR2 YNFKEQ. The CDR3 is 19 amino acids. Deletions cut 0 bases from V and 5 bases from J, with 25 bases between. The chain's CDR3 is CASSQDGRDRHWVFYGYTF. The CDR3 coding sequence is TGTGCCAGCAGCCAAGATGGAAGAGACCGACATTGGGTATTTTATGGCTACACCTTC.

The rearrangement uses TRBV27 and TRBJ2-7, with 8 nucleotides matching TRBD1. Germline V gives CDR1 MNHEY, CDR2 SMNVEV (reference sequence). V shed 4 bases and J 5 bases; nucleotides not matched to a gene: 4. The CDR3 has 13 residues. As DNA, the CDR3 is TGTGCCAGCAGTTCAGGGGGCGCGGACGAGCAGTACTTC. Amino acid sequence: CASSSGGADEQYF.

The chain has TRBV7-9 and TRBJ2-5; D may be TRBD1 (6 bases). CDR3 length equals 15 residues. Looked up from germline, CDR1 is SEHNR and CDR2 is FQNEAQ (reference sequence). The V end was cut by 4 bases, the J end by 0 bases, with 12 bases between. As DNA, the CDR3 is TGTGCCAGCAGCTCCAACTGGGACAACCAAGAGACCCAGTACTTC. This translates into CASSSNWDNQETQYF.

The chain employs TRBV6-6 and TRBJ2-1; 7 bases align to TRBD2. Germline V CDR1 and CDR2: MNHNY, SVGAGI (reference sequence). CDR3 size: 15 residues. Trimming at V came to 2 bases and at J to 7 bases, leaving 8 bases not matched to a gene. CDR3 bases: TGTGCCAGCAGTTACCAGGTGCTAGCGGATAATGAGCAGTTCTTC. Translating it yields CASSYQVLADNEQFF.

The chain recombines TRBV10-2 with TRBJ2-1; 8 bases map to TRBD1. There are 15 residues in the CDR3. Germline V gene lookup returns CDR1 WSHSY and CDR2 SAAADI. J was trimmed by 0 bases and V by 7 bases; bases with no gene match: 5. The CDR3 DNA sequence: TGCGCCAGCACCACAGGGGGAAGCTCCTACAATGAGCAGTTCTTC. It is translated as CASTTGGSSYNEQFF.

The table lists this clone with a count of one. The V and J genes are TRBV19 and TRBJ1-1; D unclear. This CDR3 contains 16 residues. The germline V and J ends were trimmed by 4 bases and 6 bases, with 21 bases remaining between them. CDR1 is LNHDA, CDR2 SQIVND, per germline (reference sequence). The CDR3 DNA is TGTGCCAGTAGTACCTATATGCCGCCCGAGGGCGCTGAAGCTTTCTTT. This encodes CASSTYMPPEGAEAFF.

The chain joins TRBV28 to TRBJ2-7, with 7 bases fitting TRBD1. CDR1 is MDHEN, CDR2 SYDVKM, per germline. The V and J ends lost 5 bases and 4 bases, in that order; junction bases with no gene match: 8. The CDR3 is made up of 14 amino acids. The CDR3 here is CASSGAQGEYEQYF. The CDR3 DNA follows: TGTGCCAGCAGTGGGGCGCAGGGGGAGTACGAGCAGTACTTC.

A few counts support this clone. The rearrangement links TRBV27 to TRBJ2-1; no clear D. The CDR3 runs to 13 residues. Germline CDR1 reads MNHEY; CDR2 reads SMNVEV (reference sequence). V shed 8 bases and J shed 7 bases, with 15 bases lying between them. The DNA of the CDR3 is TGTGCCAGCGGTCGGGCTATCAATAATGAGCAGTTCTTC. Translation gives CASGRAINNEQFF.

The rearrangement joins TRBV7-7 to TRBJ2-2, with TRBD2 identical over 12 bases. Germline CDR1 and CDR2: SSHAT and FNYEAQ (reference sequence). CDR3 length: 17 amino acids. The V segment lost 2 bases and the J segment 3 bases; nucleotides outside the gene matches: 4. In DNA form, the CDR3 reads TGTGCCAGCAGCTTATCACTAGCGGGGGGCCACACCGGGGAGCTGTTTTTT. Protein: CASSLSLAGGHTGELFF.

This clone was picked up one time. The CDR3 loop is CTSSQDPGLAKSSGTDTQYF. CDR3 in DNA: TGCACCAGCAGCCAAGACCCGGGACTAGCTAAAAGTTCTGGCACAGATACGCAGTATTTT. The chain employs TRBV1 and TRBJ2-3; TRBD2, the table's D call, lacks a check against the DNA. TRBV1 is a listed pseudogene. This CDR3 comprises 20 residues.

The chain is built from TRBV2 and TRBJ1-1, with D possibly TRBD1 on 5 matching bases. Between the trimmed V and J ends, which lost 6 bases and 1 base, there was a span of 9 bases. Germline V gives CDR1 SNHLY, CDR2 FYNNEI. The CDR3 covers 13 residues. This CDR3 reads CASSRGRNTEAFF. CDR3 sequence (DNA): TGTGCCAGCAGCCGGGGACGGAACACTGAAGCTTTCTTT. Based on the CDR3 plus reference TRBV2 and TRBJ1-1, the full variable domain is EPEVTQTPSHQVTQMGQEVILRCVPISNHLYFYWYRQILGQKVEFLVSFYNNEISEKSEIFDDQFSVERPDGSNFTLKIRSTKLEDSAMYFCASSRGRNTEAFFGQGTRLTVV.

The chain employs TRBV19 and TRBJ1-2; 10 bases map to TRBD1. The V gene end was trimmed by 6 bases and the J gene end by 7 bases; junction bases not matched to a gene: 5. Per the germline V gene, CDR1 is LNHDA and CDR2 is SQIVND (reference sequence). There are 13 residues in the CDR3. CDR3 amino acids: CASRRRTGGGYTF. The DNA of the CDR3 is TGTGCCAGTAGGCGGAGGACAGGGGGTGGCTACACCTTC.